Following are 14 T cell receptor beta chains from one sample sequenced in a study of shared clonotypes between healthy human individuals. Assay: immunoSEQ multiplex PCR; the TCRdb copy retains only in-frame clones and omits some. The sample shows 2 million to 2.5 million clones, almost 96% of them seen only once. The specimen sequenced was naive CD4+ T cells sorted from blood. Described subset: CD45RA+ positively selected. These TCRs come from a man in his late teens or twenties in good health.

J is TRBJ1-1 and V is TRBV6-6; D call uncertain. CDR3 length: 14 amino acids. Trimming left V 2 bases short and J 1 base short, with 8 bases between. Germline V gene sequence: CDR1 MNHNY, CDR2 SVGAGI (reference sequence). Written as DNA, the CDR3 is TGTGCCAGCAGTTACCGGGGATCGAACACTGAAGCTTTCTTT. This encodes CASSYRGSNTEAFF.

This clone was observed a few times. This sequence joins TRBV7-2 and TRBJ1-1; D is unresolved. The germline V gene encodes CDR1 SGHTA and CDR2 FQGNSA. V gave up 7 bases and J gave up 0 bases, with 9 bases separating them. The CDR3 sequence is 13 residues long. The CDR3 reads CASTWEMNTEAFF. The CDR3 bases are TGTGCCAGCACCTGGGAGATGAACACTGAAGCTTTCTTT.

The rearrangement uses TRBV2 and TRBJ1-2; maybe TRBD1 (5 bases). CDR1 and CDR2 from the germline V gene are SNHLY and FYNNEI. This CDR3 contains 14 residues. Deletions cut 8 bases from V and 3 bases from J, with 16 bases between. The CDR3 loop is CASGGWASDYGYTF. The CDR3 nucleotides read TGTGCCAGCGGGGGTTGGGCCAGCGACTATGGCTACACCTTC.

The V call is TRBV2, the J call TRBJ1-5; perhaps TRBD1 as D (6 bases). This CDR3 is 14 amino acids long. Germline V gene data show CDR1 as SNHLY and CDR2 as FYNNEI. The V end was cut by 2 bases, the J end by 3 bases, with 8 bases between. In DNA, the CDR3 is TGTGCCAGCAGTGAACAGGGGATCAATCAGCCCCAGCATTTT. Its protein is CASSEQGINQPQHF.

The CDR3 sequence: CASSYERETEAFF. The CDR3 nucleotides read TGTGCCAGCAGTTACGAAAGGGAGACTGAAGCTTTCTTT. The rearrangement joins TRBV6-6 to TRBJ1-1; D not certain. The V end lost 2 bases, the J end lost 5 bases, and 9 bases lay between the germline ends. The CDR3 runs to 13 residues. Germline V gene sequence: CDR1 MNHNY, CDR2 SVGAGI (reference sequence).

The chain is built from TRBV13 and TRBJ2-5; D possibly corresponds to TRBD1 (6 bases). From germline, CDR1 is PRHDT and CDR2 FYEKMQ (reference sequence). With 5 bases removed from V and 7 bases from J, the gap between germline ends came to 23 bases. The length of the CDR3 is 16 residues. In DNA form, the CDR3 reads TGTGCCAGCAGCCGAGCCGGACAGTCCTCAGGGGCGACCCAGTACTTC. Translation gives CASSRAGQSSGATQYF.

The rearrangement joins TRBV6-5 to TRBJ2-3; 7 positions agree with TRBD1. Germline V gene sequence: CDR1 MNHEY, CDR2 SVGAGI. Trimming at V came to 6 bases and at J to 7 bases, leaving 4 bases not matched to a gene. The CDR3 has 12 amino acids. Written as DNA, the CDR3 is TGTGCCAGCAGCCTGGGACAGTATACGCAGTATTTT. Translation: CASSLGQYTQYF.

The rearrangement joins TRBV6-6 to TRBJ2-7, with D uncertain. V was pared by 6 bases and J by 0 bases, with 12 bases between. This CDR3 is 14 amino acids long. CDR1 is MNHNY and CDR2 is SVGAGI in the germline V gene (reference sequence). CDR3 sequence: CASSFDWGSYEQYF. CDR3 sequence (DNA): TGTGCCAGCAGCTTCGACTGGGGCTCCTACGAGCAGTACTTC.

This sequence joins TRBV6-6 and TRBJ1-4; D gene unclear. CDR1 is MNHNY, CDR2 SVGAGI, per germline (reference sequence). V was cut by 6 bases and J by 5 bases, with 13 bases left in between. CDR3 length: 14 amino acids. The DNA of the CDR3 is TGTGCCAGCAGCCCCGGACGGAAGAATGAAAAACTGTTTTTT. This encodes CASSPGRKNEKLFF.

The J gene is TRBJ2-2, the V gene TRBV5-4, with TRBD1 matching over 8 bases. The CDR3 has 19 amino acids. After removal of 4 bases from V and 3 bases from J, the junction contained 17 bases not matched to a gene. From germline, CDR1 is SGHNT and CDR2 YYREEE (reference sequence). The CDR3 nucleotides are TGTGCCAGCAGCCGCCGGACAGGGTTCGGGGCAGAGTACACCGGGGAGCTGTTTTTT. Its translation is CASSRRTGFGAEYTGELFF. Drawing the rest from reference TRBV5-4 and TRBJ2-2, the complete variable domain is ETGVTQSPTHLIKTRGQQVTLRCSSQSGHNTVSWYQQALGQGPQFIFQYYREEENGRGNFPPRFSGLQFPNYSSELNVNALELDDSALYLCASSRRTGFGAEYTGELFFGEGSRLTVL.

The chain recombines TRBV27 with TRBJ2-1; 12 bases match TRBD2. This CDR3 has 15 amino acids. CDR1 is MNHEY and CDR2 is SMNVEV in the germline V gene (reference sequence). V was clipped by 7 bases and J by 4 bases; unmatched bases: 5. The CDR3 spells CASTRTSGTYNEQFF. The CDR3 bases are TGTGCCAGCACCCGGACTAGCGGGACTTACAATGAGCAGTTCTTC.

The chain carries TRBV5-1 and TRBJ1-6; tentatively, D is TRBD1 (5 bases). Germline CDR1 SGHRS, CDR2 YFSETQ. CDR3 length: 17 amino acids. Trimming removed 0 bases at V and 0 bases at J, with 10 bases between. CDR3 protein: CASSLDGGGSYNSPLHF. The CDR3 DNA is TGCGCCAGCAGCTTGGACGGCGGGGGCTCCTATAATTCACCCCTCCACTTT. Drawing the rest from reference TRBV5-1 and TRBJ1-6, the complete variable domain is KAGVTQTPRYLIKTRGQQVTLSCSPISGHRSVSWYQQTPGQGLQFLFEYFSETQRNKGNFPGRFSGRQFSNSRSEMNVSTLELGDSALYLCASSLDGGGSYNSPLHFGNGTRLTVT.

The chain combines TRBV28 with TRBJ1-6, with D tentatively TRBD1 (6 bases). The V gene lost 5 bases and the J gene lost 5 bases, with 16 bases spanning the gap. This CDR3 has 16 amino acids. Germline V gene lookup returns CDR1 MDHEN and CDR2 SYDVKM. In nucleotides, the CDR3 is TGTGCCAGCAGTAGCAGGGGAGTCGAAAATAATTCACCCCTCCACTTT. Protein: CASSSRGVENNSPLHF. Full variable domain (rest looked up from reference TRBV28 and TRBJ1-6): DVKVTQSSRYLVKRTGEKVFLECVQDMDHENMFWYRQDPGLGLRLIYFSYDVKMKEKGDIPEGYSVSREKKERFSLILESASTNQTSMYLCASSSRGVENNSPLHFGNGTRLTVT.

The CDR3 bases are TGTGCCAGCAGCCCCCGGGACAATGAAGAGACCCAGTACTTC. Its protein is CASSPRDNEETQYF. The rearrangement links TRBV21-1 to TRBJ2-5; the D call in the table, TRBD1, was not verified against the DNA. TRBV21-1 is labeled a pseudogene. There are 14 residues in the CDR3.